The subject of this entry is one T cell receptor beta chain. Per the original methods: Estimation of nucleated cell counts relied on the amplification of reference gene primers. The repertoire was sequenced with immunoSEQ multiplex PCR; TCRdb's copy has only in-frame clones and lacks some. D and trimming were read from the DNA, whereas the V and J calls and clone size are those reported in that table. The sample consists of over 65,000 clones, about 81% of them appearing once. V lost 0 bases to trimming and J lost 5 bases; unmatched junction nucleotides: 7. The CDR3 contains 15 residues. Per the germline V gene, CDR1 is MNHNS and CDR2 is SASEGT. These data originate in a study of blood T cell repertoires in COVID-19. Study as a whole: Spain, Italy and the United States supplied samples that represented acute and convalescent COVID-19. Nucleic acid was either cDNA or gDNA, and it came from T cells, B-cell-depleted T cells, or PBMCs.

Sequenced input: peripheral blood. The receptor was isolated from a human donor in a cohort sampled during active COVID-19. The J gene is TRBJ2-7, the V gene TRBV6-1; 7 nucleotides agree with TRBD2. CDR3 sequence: CASSEAETSIHEQYF. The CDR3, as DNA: TGTGCCAGCAGTGAAGCCGAGACTAGCATCCACGAGCAGTACTTC.